This is a list of T cell receptor beta chains from one sample in a study of shared clonotypes between healthy human individuals. Assay: immunoSEQ multiplex PCR; the TCRdb copy retains only in-frame clones and omits some. The sample yields 850,000 to 1,200,000 clones, under 80% seen once. The sequencing sample was made of memory CD4+ T cells sorted from blood. The receptors originated from a man between 18 and 29 years old in good health. Both conserved end residues are part of each CDR3.

j_call v_call cdr3_length cdr3_aa
TRBJ1-1 TRBV7-8 12 CASSRPQGSLFF
TRBJ1-2 TRBV7-2 14 CASSLVGQSYGYTF
TRBJ2-3 TRBV20-1 10 CSARVDTQYF
TRBJ1-4 TRBV6-5 14 CASSYDRKREKLFF
TRBJ2-3 TRBV6-1 11 CASSVLDTQYF
TRBJ1-2 TRBV6-6 12 CASSYLGDGYTF
TRBJ2-3 TRBV6-6 12 CASRKGTDTQYF
TRBJ2-7 TRBV7-2 18 CASSLESTAGTSFYEQYF
TRBJ2-6 TRBV5-1 15 CASSRQGAGANVLTF
TRBJ2-3 TRBV11-3 12 CASSTPDGAQYF
TRBJ2-5 TRBV5-1 17 CASSSQPGQAFQETQYF
TRBJ2-3 TRBV2 15 CASSGLGASTDTQYF
TRBJ1-2 TRBV2 14 CASSLSVGSGGYTF
TRBJ1-4 TRBV5-1 13 CASSEGTVEKLFF
TRBJ2-5 TRBV5-6 12 CASRRGEETQYF
TRBJ2-3 TRBV7-2 15 CASRLLTTVADTQYF
TRBJ2-7 TRBV9 13 CASPKGSTYEQYF
TRBJ2-3 TRBV7-8 18 CASSYLPALAEVPGGQYF
TRBJ2-1 TRBV14 14 CASSYGQPYNEQFF
TRBJ2-6 TRBV27 14 CASSMNSGANVLTF
TRBJ1-3 TRBV15 16 CATSRDLGGPGNTIYF
TRBJ1-2 TRBV30 13 CAWGPGGAYGYTF
TRBJ2-1 TRBV10-1 17 CASSDRASGSRVDEQFF
TRBJ1-2 TRBV6-1 15 CASSEAGTRNYGYTF
TRBJ1-1 TRBV30 13 CAWSVRQNTEAFF
TRBJ1-2 TRBV7-6 16 CASSSGGQGTNYGYTF
TRBJ1-1 TRBV30 13 CAWSDSWDTEAFF
TRBJ2-7 TRBV9 15 CASSVEETGIYEQYF